Presented here are 20 T cell receptor beta chains from one specimen sequenced in a study of T cell repertoires in cytomegalovirus infection. Each CDR3 protein gets one entry after TCRdb re-called the reads with MiXCR. Seen here are some 230,000 distinct CDR3 sequences, roughly 22% observed once, and the top ten hold 18%. The sample consisted of CD8+ T cells from PBMCs. The source of these receptors is a human donor in good health (CMV status not recorded). Some clones in this sample may be carry-over from other donors' samples.

The CDR3 region has the DNA TGCAGTGCTACCTCGGGGGGGTACACAGATACGCAGTATTTT. Its protein product is CSATSGGYTDTQYF. V and J are TRBV20-1 and TRBJ2-3; TRBD2 matches 8 bases. The CDR3 sequence is 14 residues long. Looked up from germline, CDR1 is DFQATT and CDR2 is SNEGSKA (reference sequence). Trimming at V came to 4 bases and at J to 2 bases, leaving 5 bases not matched to a gene.

This clonotype was counted a few times. CDR3 sequence: CSARDRRGPVVEQYF. The CDR3, as DNA: TGCAGTGCTAGAGATCGACGGGGGCCCGTAGTCGAGCAGTACTTC. V usage is TRBV20-1 and J usage is TRBJ2-7; TRBD1 or TRBD2 may be the D gene (6 bases each). Trimming removed 0 bases at V and 6 bases at J, with 18 bases between. Germline-derived CDR1 and CDR2 are DFQATT and SNEGSKA (reference sequence). The CDR3 has 15 amino acids.

Many counts were recorded for this clonotype. V and J are TRBV7-9 and TRBJ1-2; D remains ambiguous. Trimming cost V 1 base and J 5 bases, with 8 bases left between them. CDR1 is SEHNR and CDR2 is FQNEAQ in the germline V gene (reference sequence). The CDR3 totals 13 residues. CDR3 sequence: CASSLVTSYGYTF. The CDR3 bases are TGTGCCAGCAGCTTAGTCACATCGTATGGCTACACCTTC.

This clonotype was observed a few times. The chain has TRBV4-1 and TRBJ1-2; tentatively, D is TRBD1 (6 bases). The CDR3 consists of 15 residues. V lost 2 bases to trimming and J lost 7 bases, with 17 bases between them. CDR1 MGHRA and CDR2 YSYEKL come from the germline V gene. CDR3 nucleotides: TGCGCCAGCAGCCAACCGGGGGCGCTTTATTCTGGCTACACCTTC. This codes for CASSQPGALYSGYTF.

This clonotype was observed a handful of times. The V gene is TRBV7-9, the J gene TRBJ1-1; D unclear. Per the germline V gene, CDR1 is SEHNR and CDR2 is FQNEAQ (reference sequence). The CDR3 totals 13 residues. The V end lost 2 bases, the J end lost 0 bases, and 4 bases lay between the germline ends. The CDR3 spells CASSLPMNTEAFF. The CDR3, as DNA: TGTGCCAGCAGCTTACCTATGAACACTGAAGCTTTCTTT.

This clonotype was picked up a small number of times. The chain combines TRBV6-5 with TRBJ2-1; D uncertain. This CDR3 is built from 14 residues. V lost 2 bases and J 0 bases, leaving 5 bases between the germline ends. Per the germline V gene, CDR1 is MNHEY and CDR2 is SVGAGI. The CDR3 spells CASSYTLSYNEQFF. CDR3 DNA: TGTGCCAGCAGTTACACACTCTCCTACAATGAGCAGTTCTTC.

The chain employs TRBV4-1 and TRBJ2-5; D is possibly TRBD2 (7 bases). V lost 4 bases, J lost 1 base, and 28 bases lay in between. Germline V gene data show CDR1 as MGHRA and CDR2 as YSYEKL. This CDR3 has 20 residues. The CDR3 nucleotides read TGCGCCAGCAGCCCTCGGGGACTAAGTGTGCCGGCGGGGGCCCAAGAGACCCAGTACTTC. It codes for CASSPRGLSVPAGAQETQYF.

This chain connects TRBV4-1 to TRBJ1-5, with TRBD1 as a possible D gene (6 bases). CDR3 length: 16 amino acids. Between the trimmed V and J ends, which lost 1 base and 6 bases, there was a span of 16 bases. CDR1 and CDR2 (germline): MGHRA, YSYEKL. The CDR3 sequence is CASSQAPGALGQPQHF. The CDR3 region has the DNA TGCGCCAGCAGCCAAGCCCCAGGGGCGCTGGGTCAGCCCCAGCATTTT.

At least ten counts were recorded for this clonotype. The chain uses TRBV12-3 or TRBV12-4 and TRBJ2-3; D is unclear. The V end lost 8 bases, the J end lost 4 bases, and 13 bases lay between the germline ends. This CDR3 has 13 residues. The CDR3 DNA is TGTGCCAGCGGATTAATTTCTTCAGATACGCAGTATTTT. It encodes CASGLISSDTQYF.

This sequence joins TRBV28 and TRBJ1-5; D is ambiguous. Germline V lookup: CDR1 MDHEN, CDR2 SYDVKM. V was pared by 7 bases and J by 6 bases, with 19 bases between. CDR3 length: 15 amino acids. CDR3 sequence: CASMGAGVYTQPQHF. The CDR3 DNA reads TGTGCCAGCATGGGCGCCGGGGTGTATACTCAGCCCCAGCATTTT.

In this sample, this clonotype turned up many times. The CDR3, as DNA: TGTGCCAGCAGTTTGGGACAGGGTTTTTCCAATGAGCAGTTCTTC. Amino acids: CASSLGQGFSNEQFF. This chain uses TRBV28 with TRBJ2-1; 9 bases are a match to TRBD1. The CDR3 contains 15 residues. J lost 6 bases, V lost 3 bases, and 6 bases had no gene match. From germline, CDR1 is MDHEN and CDR2 SYDVKM.

The chain couples TRBV2 to TRBJ1-2, with no clear D. Germline lookup yields CDR1 SNHLY and CDR2 FYNNEI. This CDR3 region has 15 residues. Trimming took 4 bases from V and 7 from J, leaving 19 bases between them. CDR3 coding DNA: TGTGCCAGCAGTGTGGCGTTAAAGAGGACGGGTGGCTACACCTTC. Amino acids: CASSVALKRTGGYTF.

This clonotype was seen only a few times. The gene calls are TRBV5-6 and TRBJ2-1, with TRBD1 identical over 7 bases. Trimming at V came to 4 bases and at J to 6 bases, leaving 4 bases not matched to a gene. The CDR3 spans 13 residues. From germline, CDR1 is SGHDT and CDR2 YYEEEE. CDR3 coding DNA: TGTGCCAGCAGCACGGGGACAGTCAATGAGCAGTTCTTC. Translating gives CASSTGTVNEQFF.

J is TRBJ2-3 and V is TRBV12-3 or TRBV12-4; D is possibly TRBD1 (6 bases). V was shortened by 4 bases and J by 2 bases, with 19 bases between the two germline ends. The length of the CDR3 is 17 residues. CDR3 sequence reads: CASSSVGGSLITDTQYF. CDR3 DNA sequence: TGTGCCAGCAGTTCCGTTGGGGGCTCGTTAATCACAGATACGCAGTATTTT.

The chain employs TRBV20-1 and TRBJ1-5; tentative D call: TRBD1 (6 bases). This CDR3 is 18 amino acids long. Germline CDR1 reads DFQATT; CDR2 reads SNEGSKA (reference sequence). V was trimmed by 6 bases and J by 0 bases, leaving 24 bases between them. CDR3 DNA sequence: TGCAGTGCCGCGGGTCCGACAGGTCTAAGTAATAGCAATCAGCCCCAGCATTTT. Amino acid sequence: CSAAGPTGLSNSNQPQHF.

At least ten counts were recorded for this clonotype. J is TRBJ2-5 and V is TRBV29-1; 10 bases are a match to TRBD1. Germline trimming cut 6 bases from V and 4 bases from J; bases unmatched to any gene: 5. There are 13 residues in the CDR3. Germline V CDR1 and CDR2: SQVTM, ANQGSEA. The CDR3 region has the DNA TGCAGCGTGCCAGGACAGGGGGGAGAGACCCAGTACTTC. It specifies CSVPGQGGETQYF.

This clonotype was detected ten times or more. The gene calls are TRBV28 and TRBJ2-1, with D perhaps TRBD1 (6 bases). CDR1 MDHEN and CDR2 SYDVKM come from the germline V gene. Between the trimmed V and J ends, which lost 5 bases and 7 bases, there was a span of 12 bases. The CDR3 spans 13 residues. The CDR3 DNA follows: TGTGCCAGCAGTCGCCTTCAGGGGAATGAGCAGTTCTTC. Amino acid sequence: CASSRLQGNEQFF.

CDR3 sequence: CASSTMHGETQYF. In nucleotides, the CDR3 is TGTGCCAGCAGTACCATGCATGGGGAGACCCAGTACTTC. The rearrangement uses TRBV27 and TRBJ2-5; no clear D gene. Germline CDR1 reads MNHEY; CDR2 reads SMNVEV (reference sequence). The CDR3 sequence is 13 residues long. Trimming left V 5 bases short and J 5 bases short, with 12 bases between.

The chain has TRBV11-2 and TRBJ1-1; the D is unclear. Germline V lookup: CDR1 SGHAT, CDR2 FQNNGV. Trimming took off 6 bases at V and 2 bases at J, with 10 bases between the two ends. The CDR3 totals 13 residues. For the CDR3, the DNA is TGTGCCAGCAGTTCCCCCCGCAACACTGAAGCTTTCTTT. Protein sequence: CASSSPRNTEAFF.

In its sample, this clonotype was seen many times. The chain uses TRBV7-2 and TRBJ1-1; possible D gene TRBD1, 5 bases. This CDR3 has 13 residues. From germline, CDR1 is SGHTA and CDR2 FQGNSA. Trimming left V 7 bases short and J 10 bases short, with 19 bases between. The CDR3 nucleotides are TGTGCCAGCACATCGGGGGGGGGTTTTATAGCTTTCTTT. Translation: CASTSGGGFIAFF. Using reference TRBV7-2 and TRBJ1-1 for the parts outside the CDR3, the full variable domain is GAGVSQSPSNKVTEKGKDVELRCDPISGHTALYWYRQSLGQGLEFLIYFQGNSAPDKSGLPSDRFSAERTGGSVSTLTIQRTQQEDSAVYLCASTSGGGFIAFFGQGTRLTVV.